The TCR beta chain under discussion was sequenced for a study of shared clonotypes between healthy human individuals. Assay runs were performed at deep level. Over several immunoSEQ plates, each subset's genomic DNA was distributed in even portions. Using immunoSEQ multiplex PCR, the repertoire was profiled, and TCRdb retains in-frame clones only, with some absent. Of hundreds of thousands of clones listed, 73% are singletons. This clone was recorded many times. With 1 base removed from V and 8 bases from J, the gap between germline ends came to 8 bases. The CDR3 runs 13 residues. From germline, CDR1 is MNHEY and CDR2 SVGAGI.

The chain links TRBV6-5 to TRBJ1-4; D ambiguous. Sequencing was done on a sample of memory CD4+ T cells sorted from blood. The sample's subset: CD45RA-negative fraction. The receptor comes from a young woman in good health. CDR3 coding DNA: TGTGCCAGCAGTTACTGGACTGGGGAAAAACTGTTTTTT. Amino acids: CASSYWTGEKLFF.